This T cell receptor beta chain derives from a study of CD8 T cells in ankylosing spondylitis. Germline-derived CDR1 and CDR2 are SGHRS and YFSETQ. This CDR3 spans 13 amino acids. V was clipped by 3 bases and J by 5 bases; unmatched bases: 3. This clonotype occurred a few times. Its specificity is not known. Study observations and caveats: The study looked at matched synovial fluid samples from ankylosing spondylitis patients. Disease-linked clones were reported to be significantly enriched there. Disease-associated clones were CD8+ and fairly uncommon in peripheral blood.

One entry per CDR3 protein, called by TCRdb with MiXCR from the 5' RACE reads. This sample carries 340,000 or so distinct CDR3 sequences, about 15% of them seen once, and the ten largest clones take approximately 1%. This receptor was obtained from a male donor with ankylosing spondylitis or in good health (not recorded which). The chain couples TRBV5-1 to TRBJ1-1, with TRBD1 identical over 8 bases. The sequenced sample consisted of blood, either unsorted or a sorted T cell fraction (not recorded which). Here the CDR3 DNA reads TGCGCCAGCAGCTCGTACAGGGGGACTGAAGCTTTCTTT. This codes for CASSSYRGTEAFF.